These 16 T cell receptor beta chains were all obtained from the same sample, sequenced in a study of identical twins. TCRdb analysed the 5' RACE reads with MiXCR anew, one entry per CDR3 protein. The sample includes roughly 710,000 distinct CDR3 sequences, approximately 6% of them seen just once. What was sequenced was naive T cells sorted from blood. All receptors come from a young man in good health.

This clonotype came up many times. The chain couples TRBV15 to TRBJ2-1; D is unclear. The CDR3 runs to 12 residues. V lost 4 bases and J lost 4, with 5 bases in between. The germline V gene has CDR1 LNHNV and CDR2 YYDKDF (reference sequence). CDR3: CATSMGYNEQFF. In nucleotides, the CDR3 is TGTGCCACCAGCATGGGTTACAATGAGCAGTTCTTC.

The CDR3 DNA is TGTGCCACCAGTGCCAGGAGGGGGGCTCGGGGTGAGCAGTTCTTC. This translates into CATSARRGARGEQFF. The rearrangement links TRBV24-1 to TRBJ2-1; either TRBD1 or TRBD2 may fit D (6 bases each). This CDR3 spans 15 amino acids. Germline CDR1 is KGHDR and CDR2 is SFDVKD. V was pared by 5 bases and J by 9 bases, with 19 bases between.

This chain joins TRBV6-2 or TRBV6-3 and TRBJ1-5; the match to TRBD1 covers 11 bases. Germline V gives CDR1 MNHEY, CDR2 SVGEGT. This CDR3 is 14 amino acids long. The junction had 5 bases not matched to a gene; V was cut back by 8 bases and J by 5 bases. The CDR3 reads CASAGTGGYQPQHF. Here the CDR3 DNA reads TGTGCCAGCGCGGGGACAGGGGGGTATCAGCCCCAGCATTTT.

The chain has TRBV5-5 and TRBJ2-5, with TRBD2 as a possible D gene (5 bases). Germline V lookup: CDR1 SGHKS, CDR2 YYEKEE (reference sequence). The ends were cut back, 2 bases at V and 2 bases at J, with 16 bases in the middle. This CDR3 comprises 16 residues. Written as DNA, the CDR3 is TGTGCCAGCAGCTTACGGCCTCTTCCGGGACAAGAGACCCAGTACTTC. Amino acid sequence: CASSLRPLPGQETQYF. Drawing the rest from reference TRBV5-5 and TRBJ2-5, the complete variable domain is DAGVTQSPTHLIKTRGQQVTLRCSPISGHKSVSWYQQVLGQGPQFIFQYYEKEERGRGNFPDRFSARQFPNYSSELNVNALLLGDSALYLCASSLRPLPGQETQYFGPGTRLLVL.

This clonotype has only a few counts. The chain couples TRBV19 to TRBJ2-1; D possibly uses TRBD1 or TRBD2 (5 bases each). The germline gives CDR1 LNHDA, CDR2 SQIVND (reference sequence). The CDR3 covers 16 residues. V lost 3 bases, J lost 2 bases, and 14 bases lay in between. DNA of the CDR3: TGTGCCAGTAGTATGGGGACCTCCGGCCCCTACAATGAGCAGTTCTTC. Amino acid sequence: CASSMGTSGPYNEQFF.

This clonotype came up a few times. The gene calls are TRBV7-2 and TRBJ2-5; 9 nucleotides align to TRBD2. CDR1 is SGHTA and CDR2 is FQGNSA in the germline V gene. The ends lost 3 bases at V and 7 bases at J; junction bases unmatched: 9. This CDR3 is 15 amino acids long. The CDR3 DNA sequence: TGTGCCAGCAGCTTGGCTAGCGGGGCCCGGGGGACCCAGTACTTC. The encoded protein is CASSLASGARGTQYF.

This clonotype has only a few counts. The gene calls are TRBV6-1 and TRBJ2-7; D uncertain. Germline V gene data show CDR1 as MNHNS and CDR2 as SASEGT. This CDR3 has 13 amino acids. The V and J ends lost 5 bases and 2 bases respectively, with 10 bases between them. The CDR3 spells CASSKGPAYEQYV. The CDR3 DNA reads TGTGCCAGCAGTAAGGGCCCAGCCTACGAGCAGTACGTC.

This clonotype was observed a few times. The chain joins TRBV29-1 to TRBJ2-7; weak D call: TRBD2 (5 bases). Trimming left V 7 bases short and J 2 bases short, with 18 bases between. Per the germline V gene, CDR1 is SQVTM and CDR2 is ANQGSEA. The CDR3 loop spans 14 amino acids. CDR3 nucleotide sequence: TGCAGCGCAAGACCCACGGGGAAGGCCTACGAGCAGTACTTC. This codes for CSARPTGKAYEQYF.

This clonotype was counted many times. The CDR3 sequence: CASTDSGSTYEQFF. Written as DNA, the CDR3 is TGTGCCAGCACCGATAGCGGGAGTACTTATGAGCAGTTCTTC. V is TRBV12-3 or TRBV12-4 and J is TRBJ2-1; 9 bases are a match to TRBD2. V was clipped by 7 bases and J by 8 bases; unmatched bases: 9. CDR3 length: 14 amino acids.

This clonotype was observed a few times. This sequence joins TRBV10-3 and TRBJ1-2; tentative D call: TRBD1 (5 bases). V was cut by 7 bases and J by 4 bases, with 10 bases left in between. Per the germline V gene, CDR1 is ENHRY and CDR2 is SYGVKD. The CDR3 extends over 12 amino acids. CDR3: CAIKPGPYGYTF. DNA for the CDR3: TGTGCCATCAAACCGGGGCCCTATGGCTACACCTTC.

The rearrangement links TRBV7-7 to TRBJ2-2, with 8 bases identical to TRBD2. The J segment lost 2 bases and the V segment lost 1 base, leaving 3 bases of the junction unmatched. This CDR3 has 16 amino acids. Germline V gives CDR1 SSHAT, CDR2 FNYEAQ (reference sequence). The CDR3 nucleotides read TGTGCCAGCAGCTTAGACAGCGGGAGCAACACCGGGGAGCTGTTTTTT. The encoded protein is CASSLDSGSNTGELFF.

This clonotype was seen ten or more times. The chain carries TRBV12-3 or TRBV12-4 and TRBJ2-2; 7 bases are a match to TRBD1. The CDR3 is made up of 15 amino acids. J gave up 5 bases and V 5 bases, and 8 bases lay outside the gene matches. The CDR3 nucleotides are TGTGCCAGCAGTAACAGGGGAGTGATTACCGGGGAGCTGTTTTTT. This codes for CASSNRGVITGELFF.

This clonotype was recorded at least ten times. V is TRBV11-2 and J is TRBJ2-7; D gene unclear. Germline V CDR1 and CDR2: SGHAT, FQNNGV. V lost 1 base and J lost 3, with 4 bases in between. The CDR3 runs 12 residues. Here the CDR3 DNA reads TGTGCCAGCAGCTTAGGCGTCTACGAGCAGTACGTC. Amino acids: CASSLGVYEQYV.

This clonotype was picked up many times. The V call is TRBV29-1, the J call TRBJ2-5, with D hard to call. Germline V CDR1 and CDR2: SQVTM, ANQGSEA. V gave up 0 bases and J gave up 5 bases, with 4 bases separating them. The CDR3 has 11 amino acids. This chain's CDR3 is CSVEDWETQYF. CDR3 DNA sequence: TGCAGCGTTGAAGACTGGGAGACCCAGTACTTC.

This clonotype appeared many times. This chain connects TRBV29-1 to TRBJ2-3, with D possibly TRBD1 on 5 matching bases. The CDR3 length is 17 residues. Deletions cut 0 bases from V and 5 bases from J, with 21 bases between. Germline V gene sequence: CDR1 SQVTM, CDR2 ANQGSEA. The CDR3 reads CSVEDPAPRVQGDTQYF. The CDR3 DNA follows: TGCAGCGTTGAAGATCCGGCCCCCCGAGTCCAGGGAGATACGCAGTATTTT.

With regard to this clonotype: Since a much larger clone is just one base distant, this may be a read error. The V call is TRBV12-3 or TRBV12-4, the J call TRBJ2-7, with a tentative D call TRBD1 (6 bases). The J call may be wrong; the DNA end is better matched by TRBJ2-1. This CDR3 contains 17 residues. As DNA, the CDR3 is TGTGCCAGCAGCTCACCCTCCCACAGGGACCAGGCCTACGAGCAGTTCTTC. It yields the protein CASSSPSHRDQAYEQFF.